The present entry profiles one T cell receptor beta chain with its context. Germline V gene lookup returns CDR1 KGHDR and CDR2 SFDVKD. This CDR3 region has 14 residues. V gave up 5 bases and J gave up 4 bases; unmatched junction bases: 6. The table came from immunoSEQ multiplex PCR; TCRdb's copy has only in-frame clones and leaves some out. This table has some 130,000 clones, just under 85% appearing once. This entry is derived from a study of blood T cell repertoires in COVID-19. Study-wide background: Whether acute or convalescent, the COVID-19 samples came from the United States, Italy and Spain. Sample material is recorded as cDNA or gDNA derived from T cells, B-cell-depleted T cells, or PBMCs.

The sample consisted of peripheral blood. The sequence came from a human donor in a cohort sampled during active COVID-19. The rearrangement links TRBV24-1 to TRBJ1-2; 7 positions agree with TRBD1. The CDR3 sequence: CATSGTGQLYGYTF. The CDR3 DNA is TGTGCCACCAGTGGAACGGGACAGCTCTATGGCTACACCTTC.